Each of the 26 T cell receptor beta chains below was sequenced from the same sample in a study of T cells in Graves' hyperthyroidism and ophthalmopathy. The source material, RNA transcripts, was used to amplify TCR beta CDR3 regions. In the first-round RT-PCR of the TCR CDR3, the HTBI primer set was used. TCRdb independently ran MiXCR on the multiplex PCR reads; one entry per CDR3 protein. The sample records around 350,000 distinct CDR3 sequences, 17% being singletons. Sequencing used blood. Receptors were obtained from a woman aged 30 to 39 with Graves' hyperthyroidism that later progressed to Graves' ophthalmopathy.

This chain links TRBV6-2 or TRBV6-3 with TRBJ1-1; no clear D. V lost 6 bases to trimming and J lost 1 base, with 15 bases between them. The CDR3 runs to 15 residues. The germline V gene encodes CDR1 MNHEY and CDR2 SVGEGT. CDR3 in DNA: TGTGCCAGCAGCGAGACGGTGATAGCGAACACTGAAGCTTTCTTT. Translated: CASSETVIANTEAFF.

Ten or more counts support this clonotype. The V call is TRBV12-3 or TRBV12-4, the J call TRBJ1-1, with D possibly matching TRBD1 (5 bases). V was trimmed by 3 bases and J by 4 bases, leaving 15 bases between them. This CDR3 region has 15 residues. The CDR3 DNA follows: TGTGCCAGCAGTTTGGGACGAGGGGCGGTCACTGAAGCTTTCTTT. Its protein is CASSLGRGAVTEAFF.

This clonotype showed up many times. The genes are TRBV9 and TRBJ2-6; D uncertain. The germline V gene has CDR1 SGDLS and CDR2 YYNGEE. V was cut by 0 bases and J by 4 bases, with 2 bases left in between. The CDR3 has 13 residues. The chain's CDR3 is CASSVAGANVLTF. The DNA for the CDR3 is TGTGCCAGCAGCGTAGCGGGGGCCAACGTCCTGACTTTC.

As regards this clonotype: This clone may be a read error of a much larger clone one base away. The chain couples TRBV29-1 to TRBJ2-5, with 7 bases aligning to TRBD1. The CDR3 extends over 14 amino acids. Germline CDR1 and CDR2: SQVTM and ANQGSEA. The CDR3 DNA follows: TGCACCGTGATGTACGGAGACAGGGCGGAGACCCAGTACTTC. Translating gives CTVMYGDRAETQYF.

This clonotype was detected many times. The chain links TRBV28 to TRBJ1-4; a weak D match, TRBD1 (5 bases). CDR3 length: 17 amino acids. V was cut by 6 bases and J by 0 bases, with 17 bases left in between. CDR1 MDHEN and CDR2 SYDVKM come from the germline V gene. The CDR3 reads CASSPTRTFSTNEKLFF. Here the CDR3 DNA reads TGTGCCAGCAGCCCCACTCGGACATTTTCAACTAATGAAAAACTGTTTTTT.

This clonotype showed up many times. The chain employs TRBV11-2 and TRBJ1-4, with D hard to call. Trimming took 0 bases from V and 4 from J, leaving 15 bases between them. This CDR3 is built from 17 residues. The germline CDR1 and CDR2 sequences are SGHAT and FQNNGV. CDR3 nucleotides: TGTGCCAGCAGCTTAGATCTCCCGAGGGCCCATAATGAAAAACTGTTTTTT. It specifies CASSLDLPRAHNEKLFF.

This clonotype was seen a few times. The V and J genes are TRBV30 and TRBJ1-3; D unresolved. V was cut by 6 bases and J by 0 bases, with 0 bases left in between. Per germline, CDR1 GTSNPN and CDR2 SVGIG (reference sequence). CDR3 size: 10 residues. The CDR3 DNA follows: TGTGCCTGCTCTGGAAACACCATATATTTT. It is translated as CACSGNTIYF.

This clonotype was observed many times. This chain connects TRBV7-8 to TRBJ2-7, with D perhaps TRBD2 (6 bases). The CDR3 is made up of 15 amino acids. With 1 base removed from V and 1 base from J, the gap between germline ends came to 11 bases. The germline gives CDR1 SGHVS, CDR2 FQNEAQ. In DNA, the CDR3 is TGTGCCAGCAGCTTAGTACTAGCTTGGTCCTACGAGCAGTACTTC. Its translation is CASSLVLAWSYEQYF.

This clonotype was seen more than once but under ten times. This rearrangement joins TRBV5-1 to TRBJ2-2; 14 bases fit TRBD2. V dropped 2 bases and J dropped 8; count of bases not matched to a gene: 8. The CDR3 has 17 amino acids. The germline V gene encodes CDR1 SGHRS and CDR2 YFSETQ. The CDR3 DNA reads as TGCGCCAGCAGCTTTCGCGGGACTAGCGGGAGTTCTGGGGAGCTGTTTTTT. Residues: CASSFRGTSGSSGELFF.

V and J are TRBV7-9 and TRBJ1-2, with D perhaps TRBD1 (6 bases). CDR3 length: 14 amino acids. The V end was cut by 4 bases, the J end by 5 bases, with 14 bases between. CDR1 SEHNR and CDR2 FQNEAQ come from the germline V gene (reference sequence). In nucleotides, the CDR3 is TGTGCCAGCAGCTCAGTGGACAGATCATATGGCTACACCTTC. Translated: CASSSVDRSYGYTF.

This clonotype has at least ten counts. This chain joins TRBV2 and TRBJ2-1; D ambiguous. Trimming stripped 4 bases from V and 0 bases from J, with 4 bases between. The CDR3 covers 13 residues. The germline V gene has CDR1 SNHLY and CDR2 FYNNEI. The CDR3 spells CASSAPSYNEQFF. DNA for the CDR3: TGTGCCAGCAGTGCGCCCTCCTACAATGAGCAGTTCTTC.

This clonotype was counted once. The junction differs from germline at one of its ends, possibly a read error. The chain couples TRBV7-2 to TRBJ2-2; perhaps D is TRBD1 or TRBD2 (5 bases each). Germline CDR1 reads SGHTA; CDR2 reads FQGNSA. This CDR3 spans 16 amino acids. The CDR3 nucleotides are TGTGCCAGCAGCTTAGATTTCAGGGTCAGCACCGGGGAGCTGTGTTTT. Protein sequence: CASSLDFRVSTGELCF.

This clonotype was found many times. The chain links TRBV19 to TRBJ1-2; TRBD1 agrees at 9 bases. The length of the CDR3 is 14 residues. J lost 5 bases, V lost 4 bases, and 5 bases had no gene match. CDR1 and CDR2 from the germline V gene are LNHDA and SQIVND (reference sequence). The CDR3 DNA reads as TGTGCCAGTAGTAGGGGACAGGGACGATATGGCTACACCTTC. This encodes CASSRGQGRYGYTF.

This clonotype was picked up many times. V usage is TRBV24-1 and J usage is TRBJ2-1; 10 nucleotides align to TRBD2. The junction had 10 bases not matched to a gene; V was cut back by 4 bases and J by 5 bases. CDR1 KGHDR and CDR2 SFDVKD come from the germline V gene. This CDR3 is 17 amino acids long. This CDR3 reads CATSDPPPSGRDNEQFF. Written as DNA, the CDR3 is TGTGCCACCAGTGACCCACCTCCTAGCGGGAGAGACAATGAGCAGTTCTTC.

This clonotype appeared many times. The rearrangement joins TRBV12-3 or TRBV12-4 to TRBJ2-7; 12 nucleotides align to TRBD2. CDR3 length: 17 amino acids. V dropped 6 bases and J dropped 5; count of bases not matched to a gene: 14. CDR3 sequence: CASSRPRLAGERDEQYF. CDR3 nucleotides: TGTGCCAGCAGCCGGCCGAGACTAGCGGGAGAGAGGGACGAGCAGTACTTC.

The chain is built from TRBV12-3 or TRBV12-4 and TRBJ1-4, with 9 bases identical to TRBD1. The CDR3 is 12 amino acids. V gave up 4 bases and J gave up 13 bases; unmatched junction bases: 4. In nucleotides, the CDR3 is TGTGCCAGCAGTTCGGGGACAGGGTTACTGTTTTTT. It specifies CASSSGTGLLFF.

The V and J genes are TRBV2 and TRBJ1-1; no clear D. The CDR3 runs 13 residues. V lost 7 bases to trimming and J lost 1 base, with 10 bases between them. CDR1 is SNHLY and CDR2 is FYNNEI in the germline V gene. The CDR3 coding sequence is TGTGCCAGCATCCAAAACTGGAACACTGAAGCTTTCTTT. Its protein product is CASIQNWNTEAFF.

This clonotype turned up a few times. This chain links TRBV5-1 with TRBJ2-7; D may be TRBD1 or TRBD2 (5 bases each). V lost 2 bases and J 1 base, leaving 16 bases between the germline ends. This CDR3 spans 16 amino acids. Germline V lookup: CDR1 SGHRS, CDR2 YFSETQ. CDR3 coding DNA: TGCGCCAGCAGCTTTAGCGTGGGGGTGACTTCCTACGAGCAGTACTTC. This encodes CASSFSVGVTSYEQYF.

Ten or more counts support this clonotype. The chain carries TRBV28 and TRBJ2-5, with 14 bases lining up with TRBD2. V was clipped by 6 bases and J by 5 bases; unmatched bases: 11. In germline, CDR1 is MDHEN, CDR2 SYDVKM. CDR3 length: 17 amino acids. CDR3 amino acids: CASSSGTSGRSIETQYF. CDR3 coding DNA: TGTGCCAGCAGCTCCGGGACTAGCGGGAGAAGTATCGAGACCCAGTACTTC. Full variable domain (outside the CDR3, taken from reference TRBV28 and TRBJ2-5): DVKVTQSSRYLVKRTGEKVFLECVQDMDHENMFWYRQDPGLGLRLIYFSYDVKMKEKGDIPEGYSVSREKKERFSLILESASTNQTSMYLCASSSGTSGRSIETQYFGPGTRLLVL.

This rearrangement joins TRBV28 to TRBJ2-3; D uncertain. Deletions cut 7 bases from V and 2 bases from J, with 7 bases between. Per germline, CDR1 MDHEN and CDR2 SYDVKM. The CDR3 is 12 residues long. CDR3 DNA sequence: TGTGCCAGCACGGCGAACACAGATACGCAGTATTTT. This encodes CASTANTDTQYF. Full variable domain (rest looked up from reference TRBV28 and TRBJ2-3): DVKVTQSSRYLVKRTGEKVFLECVQDMDHENMFWYRQDPGLGLRLIYFSYDVKMKEKGDIPEGYSVSREKKERFSLILESASTNQTSMYLCASTANTDTQYFGPGTRLTVL.

There are many counts of this clonotype. The chain links TRBV27 to TRBJ2-7, with D perhaps assigned TRBD1 or TRBD2 (6 bases each). This CDR3 is 13 amino acids long. Per the germline V gene, CDR1 is MNHEY and CDR2 is SMNVEV (reference sequence). Trimming cost V 3 bases and J 5 bases, with 11 bases left between them. In DNA form, the CDR3 reads TGTGCCAGCAGTTTCGGGGGCTTAAACGAGCAGTACTTC. Protein: CASSFGGLNEQYF.

This clonotype was recorded many times. The rearrangement joins TRBV28 to TRBJ1-2; D unresolved. Germline-derived CDR1 and CDR2 are MDHEN and SYDVKM. The CDR3 has 13 amino acids. Trimming took 8 bases from V and 1 from J, leaving 11 bases between them. The CDR3 coding sequence is TGTGCCAGCCGGGCAAAATTTAACTATGGCTACACCTTC. It yields the protein CASRAKFNYGYTF.

In regard to this clonotype: The conserved phenylalanine or tryptophan normally closing the CDR3 is absent here, so this likely arose from a read error. This chain connects TRBV19 to TRBJ2-7; D perhaps matches TRBD2 (6 bases). Deletions cut 3 bases from V and 8 bases from J, with 17 bases between. Germline CDR1 is LNHDA and CDR2 is SQIVND (reference sequence). This CDR3 contains 14 residues. CDR3 in DNA: TGTGCCAGTAGTATGACTAGGTCGGCGTGGAAGCAGTACCTC. Residues: CASSMTRSAWKQYL.

This clonotype showed up many times. J is TRBJ2-6 and V is TRBV12-3 or TRBV12-4; unclear D gene. CDR3 length: 14 residues. V was trimmed by 5 bases and J by 0 bases, leaving 5 bases between them. CDR3 coding DNA: TGTGCCAGCAGTATTAGCTCTGGGGCCAACGTCCTGACTTTC. Translated, it gives CASSISSGANVLTF.

This clonotype was counted many times. The rearrangement links TRBV12-5 to TRBJ2-3, with TRBD2 matching 10 bases. J was trimmed by 2 bases and V by 4 bases; bases with no gene match: 3. Per germline, CDR1 LGHNT and CDR2 FRNRAP. The CDR3 is 15 residues long. This CDR3 is CASGSAGGTTDTQYF. CDR3 nucleotide sequence: TGTGCTAGTGGTTCAGCGGGAGGGACCACAGATACGCAGTATTTT.

The J gene is TRBJ1-4, the V gene TRBV6-1, with D possibly TRBD1 on 5 matching bases. The CDR3 runs 15 residues. The ends were cut back, 6 bases at V and 7 bases at J, with 18 bases in the middle. Germline V gene data show CDR1 as MNHNS and CDR2 as SASEGT. The CDR3 sequence is CASSTIGGAGEKLFF. In DNA, the CDR3 is TGTGCCAGCAGCACCATTGGTGGGGCAGGTGAAAAACTGTTTTTT.